The entry below describes one T cell receptor (beta chain). Its antigen remains unknown. The data are from a study of post-analysis software for immune sequencing data. Findings of the study overall: In patients, about 5 TRBV segments were more frequent than in controls, with TRBV5-6, TRBV5-1 and TRBV20-1 among them.

Unique molecular identifiers tagged the TCR beta cDNA libraries. MiXCR, applied by TCRdb to the PCR reads, yields one record per CDR3 protein. The sample has around 700,000 distinct CDR3 sequences, 55% to 70% seen once. Germline CDR1 reads DFQATT; CDR2 reads SNEGSKA (reference sequence). The CDR3 covers 14 residues. Trimming cost V 6 bases and J 3 bases, with 15 bases left between them. The source of this sequence is a girl aged 2 to 9 with multiple sclerosis. The chain has TRBV20-1 and TRBJ2-1, with D perhaps TRBD2 (6 bases). Sequenced: blood. The CDR3 DNA reads TGCAGTGCGAATAGCGGAAATTACTACAATGAGCAGTTCTTC. This encodes CSANSGNYYNEQFF.